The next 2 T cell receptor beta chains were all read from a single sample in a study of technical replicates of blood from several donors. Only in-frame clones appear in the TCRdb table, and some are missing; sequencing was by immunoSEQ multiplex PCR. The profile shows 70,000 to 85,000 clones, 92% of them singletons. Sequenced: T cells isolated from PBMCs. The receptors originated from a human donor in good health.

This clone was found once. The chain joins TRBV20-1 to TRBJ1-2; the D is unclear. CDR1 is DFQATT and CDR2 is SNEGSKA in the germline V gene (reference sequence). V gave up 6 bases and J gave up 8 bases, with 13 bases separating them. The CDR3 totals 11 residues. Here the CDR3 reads CSAGDLRGYTF. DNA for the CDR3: TGCAGTGCCGGCGACCTGAGGGGCTACACCTTC.

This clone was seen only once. The CDR3 reads CAITPRAGGANVLTF. CDR3 in DNA: TGTGCCATCACCCCTCGGGCGGGCGGGGCCAACGTCCTGACTTTC. This sequence joins TRBV10-3 and TRBJ2-6; D perhaps matches TRBD2 (5 bases). The germline V gene encodes CDR1 ENHRY and CDR2 SYGVKD. The V gene lost 7 bases and the J gene lost 4 bases, with 14 bases spanning the gap. This CDR3 is built from 15 residues.